This T cell receptor beta chain was found in a study of T cell responses to AZD1222 COVID-19 vaccine. Findings and limits, study-wide: At study baseline, merely six AZD1222 recipients were seropositive.

Comment on this clone: Its antigen is not identified. This CDR3 is also generated by other DNA sequences in the sample.

Germline assignment: CDR1 SGDLS and CDR2 YYNGEE. CDR3 size: 13 residues. With 0 bases removed from V and 0 bases from J, the gap between germline ends came to 1 base. Only in-frame clones appear in the TCRdb table, and some are missing; sequencing was by immunoSEQ multiplex PCR. The data contain roughly 120,000 clones, roughly 85% of them singletons. This receptor was taken from an adult in good health. Here the sequenced sample was peripheral blood, taken on day 0 of MenACWY control vaccination. The chain uses TRBV9 and TRBJ1-5; D remains ambiguous. The CDR3 bases are TGTGCCAGCAGCGTAGGTAGCAATCAGCCCCAGCATTTT. Translated, it gives CASSVGSNQPQHF.